This record covers a single TCR beta chain. Its antigen is as yet unknown. This entry belongs to a study of T-cell memory formation after mild COVID-19. Study information: In these data, TCR clusters were largely donor specific.

5'RACE primed at constant segments yielded TCR alpha and TCR beta cDNA libraries bearing sample barcodes and UMIs. TCRdb re-analysed the 5' RACE reads in MiXCR, keeping a single row per CDR3 protein. The repertoire holds 250,000 to 350,000 distinct CDR3 sequences, with about a sixth as singletons. The CDR3 spans 16 residues. The germline V gene encodes CDR1 SGHTA and CDR2 FQGNSA. V lost 1 base and J lost 5; bases outside the gene matches: 7. Study results and limitations: The pre-infection memory compartment contained some responding clones, suggesting cross-reactive memory joined. The study found balanced CD4/CD8 in clones contracting day 15 to 85 and a CD4+ lean in later expanders.

The rearrangement joins TRBV7-2 to TRBJ2-5, with TRBD2 matching 10 bases. This TCR derives from a man younger than 35 who had mild COVID-19 (a few samples of this study predate the infection). Cell type and time point are not known. Sequencing was performed on PBMCs or a T cell subset sorted from them (not recorded which). The CDR3 nucleotides read TGTGCCAGCAGCTTAGGCAGCGGGGGGGCCCGGGAGACCCAGTACTTC. Amino acids: CASSLGSGGARETQYF. Complete variable domain (other parts from reference TRBV7-2 and TRBJ2-5): GAGVSQSPSNKVTEKGKDVELRCDPISGHTALYWYRQSLGQGLEFLIYFQGNSAPDKSGLPSDRFSAERTGGSVSTLTIQRTQQEDSAVYLCASSLGSGGARETQYFGPGTRLLVL.